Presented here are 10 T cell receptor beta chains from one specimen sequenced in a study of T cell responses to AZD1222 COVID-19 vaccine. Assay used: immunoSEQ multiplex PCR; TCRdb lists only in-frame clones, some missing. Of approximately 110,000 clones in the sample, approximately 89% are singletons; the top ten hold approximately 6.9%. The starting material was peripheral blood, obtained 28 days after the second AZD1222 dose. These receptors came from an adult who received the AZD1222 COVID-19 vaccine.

CDR3 DNA sequence: TGTGCCAGCAGCGGAGGACAGGTTGAAAAACTGTTTTTT. Translation gives CASSGGQVEKLFF. The V call is TRBV9, the J call TRBJ1-4, with 7 bases that match TRBD1. This CDR3 is 13 amino acids long. V lost 3 bases, J lost 7 bases, and 3 bases stayed unmatched. Per the germline V gene, CDR1 is SGDLS and CDR2 is YYNGEE.

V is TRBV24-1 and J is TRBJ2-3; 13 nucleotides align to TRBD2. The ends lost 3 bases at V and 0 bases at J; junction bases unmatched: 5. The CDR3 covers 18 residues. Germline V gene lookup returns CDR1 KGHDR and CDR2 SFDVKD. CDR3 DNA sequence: TGTGCCACCAGTGATCCGGGACTAGCGGGGCTCAGCACAGATACGCAGTATTTT. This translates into CATSDPGLAGLSTDTQYF.

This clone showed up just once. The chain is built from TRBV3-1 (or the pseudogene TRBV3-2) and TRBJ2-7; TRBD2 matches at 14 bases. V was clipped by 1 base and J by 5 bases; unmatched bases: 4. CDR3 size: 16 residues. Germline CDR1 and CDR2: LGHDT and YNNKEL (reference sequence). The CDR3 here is CASSQGRTSGGNEQYF. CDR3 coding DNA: TGTGCCAGCAGCCAAGGTAGGACTAGCGGGGGGAACGAGCAGTACTTC.

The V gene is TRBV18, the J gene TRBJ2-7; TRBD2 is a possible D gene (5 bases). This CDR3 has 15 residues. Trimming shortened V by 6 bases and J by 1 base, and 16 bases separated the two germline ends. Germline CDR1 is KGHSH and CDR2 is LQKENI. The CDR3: CASSFGNTGSYEQYF. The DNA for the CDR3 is TGTGCCAGCTCTTTCGGGAACACGGGGTCCTACGAGCAGTACTTC.

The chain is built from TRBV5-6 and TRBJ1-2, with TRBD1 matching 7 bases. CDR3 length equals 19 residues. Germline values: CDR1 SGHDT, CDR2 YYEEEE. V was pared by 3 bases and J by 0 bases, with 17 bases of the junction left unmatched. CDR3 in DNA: TGTGCCAGCAGCTCCCACGGGATAAACCGGGACAGAGCTAACTATGGCTACACCTTC. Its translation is CASSSHGINRDRANYGYTF.

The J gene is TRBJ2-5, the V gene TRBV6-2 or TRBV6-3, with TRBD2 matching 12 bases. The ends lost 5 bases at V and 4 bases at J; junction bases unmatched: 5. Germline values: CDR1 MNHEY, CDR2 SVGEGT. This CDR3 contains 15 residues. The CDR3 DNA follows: TGTGCCAGCAGTGGAGGACTAGCGGGAATAGAGACCCAGTACTTC. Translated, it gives CASSGGLAGIETQYF.

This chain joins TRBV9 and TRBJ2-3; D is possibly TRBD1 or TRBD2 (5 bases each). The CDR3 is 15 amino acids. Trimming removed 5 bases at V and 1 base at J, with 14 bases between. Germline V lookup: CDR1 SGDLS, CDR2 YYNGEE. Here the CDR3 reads CASRDARGGTDTQYF. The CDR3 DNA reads TGTGCCAGCAGGGACGCCCGAGGGGGCACAGATACGCAGTATTTT. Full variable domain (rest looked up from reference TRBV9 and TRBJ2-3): DSGVTQTPKHLITATGQRVTLRCSPRSGDLSVYWYQQSLDQGLQFLIQYYNGEERAKGNILERFSAQQFPDLHSELNLSSLELGDSALYFCASRDARGGTDTQYFGPGTRLTVL.

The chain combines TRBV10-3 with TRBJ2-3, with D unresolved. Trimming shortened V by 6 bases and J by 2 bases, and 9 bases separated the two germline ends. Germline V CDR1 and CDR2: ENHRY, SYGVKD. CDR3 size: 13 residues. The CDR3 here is CAIRDGPTDTQYF. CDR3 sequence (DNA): TGTGCCATCAGGGACGGACCCACAGATACGCAGTATTTT.

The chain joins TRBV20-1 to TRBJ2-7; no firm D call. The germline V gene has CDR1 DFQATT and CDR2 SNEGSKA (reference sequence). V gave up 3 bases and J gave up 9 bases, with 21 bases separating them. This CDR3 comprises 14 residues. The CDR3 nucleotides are TGCAGTGCTAGTCAACTGGGATCCTTACTACGGCAGTACTTC. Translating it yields CSASQLGSLLRQYF.

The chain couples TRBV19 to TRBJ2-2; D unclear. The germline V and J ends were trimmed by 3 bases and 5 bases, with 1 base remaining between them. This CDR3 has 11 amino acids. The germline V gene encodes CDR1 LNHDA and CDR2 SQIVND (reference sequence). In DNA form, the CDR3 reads TGTGCCAGTAGTATTACCGGGGAGCTGTTTTTT. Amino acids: CASSITGELFF.